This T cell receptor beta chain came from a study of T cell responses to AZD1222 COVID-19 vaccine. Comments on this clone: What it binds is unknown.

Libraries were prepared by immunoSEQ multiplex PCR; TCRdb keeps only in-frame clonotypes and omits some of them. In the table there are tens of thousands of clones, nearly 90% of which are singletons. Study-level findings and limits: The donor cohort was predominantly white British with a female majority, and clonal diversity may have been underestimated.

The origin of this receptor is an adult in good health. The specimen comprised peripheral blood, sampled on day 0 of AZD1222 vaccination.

The CDR3, as DNA: TGTGCCAGCAGAGGGCTCTCGAACACTGAAGCTTTCTTT. Its translation is CASRGLSNTEAFF. This chain connects TRBV6-5 to TRBJ1-1; D is unresolved. The ends were cut back, 6 bases at V and 1 base at J, with 9 bases in the middle. Germline values: CDR1 MNHEY, CDR2 SVGAGI. This CDR3 has 13 residues.